This T cell receptor (beta chain) is drawn from a study of chemoradiotherapy in HPV16-positive cancers. TCRdb keeps only in-frame clones here, not all; method: immunoSEQ multiplex PCR. The table has around 14,000 clones, roughly three quarters seen once. The CDR3 contains 16 residues. Per the germline V gene, CDR1 is MNHEY and CDR2 is SMNVEV (reference sequence). The V segment lost 5 bases and the J segment 3 bases; nucleotides outside the gene matches: 9. Sampling took place from a patient who underwent chemoradiotherapy. The TCR originated in a human donor with HPV-associated anogenital cancer. J is TRBJ1-5 and V is TRBV27, with 8 bases that match TRBD1. The CDR3 coding sequence is TGTGCCAGCAGTCCGTCAGGGGGCGAGGTCAATCAGCCCCAGCATTTT. It codes for CASSPSGGEVNQPQHF.